This T cell receptor (beta chain) was observed in a study of blood T cell repertoires in COVID-19. Whole-study context: Sites in the United States, Italy and Spain provided acute and convalescent COVID-19 samples. T cells, B-cell-depleted T cells, or PBMCs provided the cDNA or gDNA that served as material.

This clone was seen a handful of times. Original processing notes: Reference gene primer amplification yielded estimated nucleated cell counts. The repertoire was sequenced with immunoSEQ multiplex PCR; TCRdb's copy has only in-frame clones and lacks some. That table furnishes V, J and clone size, whereas the DNA furnished D and trimming. The table lists around 240,000 clones, approximately 82% of them singletons, with under 2% in the top ten. The material sequenced was peripheral blood. The receptor was isolated from a woman over 75 with acute or convalescent COVID-19.

CDR3 amino acids: CASSMDRGRPKAFF. In DNA, the CDR3 is TGTGCCAGTAGTATGGACAGGGGGCGTCCAAAAGCTTTCTTT. V usage is TRBV19 and J usage is TRBJ1-1, with TRBD1 matching over 11 bases. Losses at the gene ends were 3 bases for V and 9 bases for J; bases not matched to a gene: 6. The CDR3 runs 14 residues. Per the germline V gene, CDR1 is LNHDA and CDR2 is SQIVND (reference sequence). Full variable domain (outside the CDR3, taken from reference TRBV19 and TRBJ1-1): DGGITQSPKYLFRKEGQNVTLSCEQNLNHDAMYWYRQDPGQGLRLIYYSQIVNDFQKGDIAEGYSVSREKKESFPLTVTSAQKNPTAFYLCASSMDRGRPKAFFGQGTRLTVV.